This TCR beta chain is from a study of beta chain features in type 1 diabetes. Points from the study as a whole: Shortening that was moderate but significant affected the TCRB CDR3s of Type 1 diabetes patients in all four CD4+ subsets.

Concerning this clone: The antigen is not known.

Between the trimmed V and J ends, which lost 0 bases and 6 bases, there was a span of 10 bases. Germline V CDR1 and CDR2: SGDLS, YYNGEE. There are 15 residues in the CDR3. Expressed TCRB transcripts got sequenced, as all isolated RNA was reverse transcribed. Generated by immunoSEQ multiplex PCR, the TCRdb table keeps only in-frame clones and is missing some. The table records around 600,000 clones, about an eighth of them present only once. The receptor comes from a man aged 25-45 years with type 1 diabetes. The sequenced sample consisted of naive CD4+ T cells from blood. This rearrangement joins TRBV9 to TRBJ1-6; D unresolved. Here the CDR3 DNA reads TGTGCCAGCAGCGTAGACGTTGGAGGTAATTCACCCCTCCACTTT. Protein product: CASSVDVGGNSPLHF.